This T cell receptor beta chain was observed in a study of T cell repertoires and Cas9 in healthy adults. Study at large: CD4 and CD8 compartments: SpCas9-reactive T cells profiled for potency, cytotoxicity, lineage. Broader study findings: In vitro, SpCas9-reactive Tregs were reported to curb effector T cell proliferation and function.

Profiling relied on immunoSEQ multiplex PCR, and the TCRdb table lists in-frame clones only, not all of them. The repertoire holds about 14,000 clones, with roughly 89% as singletons. The germline V gene encodes CDR1 SGHNT and CDR2 YENEEA. V was cut by 5 bases and J by 1 base, with 13 bases left in between. The CDR3 is 15 residues long. Worth noting for this clone: Its antigen remains unidentified.

The TCR originated in a human donor in good health. The sequenced material came from Tregs (CD4+, CD25+, CD127-, CD137-, CD154-) from PBMCs; culture status not recorded. The chain couples TRBV11-3 to TRBJ2-3; a possible D gene is TRBD1 (6 bases). The CDR3 DNA sequence: TGTGCCAGCAGCCTCCGGGACACCCGCACAGATACGCAGTATTTT. Its protein product is CASSLRDTRTDTQYF.